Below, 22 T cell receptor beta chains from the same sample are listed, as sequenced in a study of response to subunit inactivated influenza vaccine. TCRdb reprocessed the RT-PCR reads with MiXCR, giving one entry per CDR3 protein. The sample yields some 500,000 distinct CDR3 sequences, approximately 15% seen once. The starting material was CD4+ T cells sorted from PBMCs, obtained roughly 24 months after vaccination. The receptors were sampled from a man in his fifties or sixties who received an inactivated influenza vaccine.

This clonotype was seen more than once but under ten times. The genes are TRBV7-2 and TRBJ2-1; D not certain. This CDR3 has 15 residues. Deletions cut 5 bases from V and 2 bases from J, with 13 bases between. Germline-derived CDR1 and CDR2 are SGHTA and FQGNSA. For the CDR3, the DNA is TGTGCCAGCAGCCTTCTGGGGATACCCTACAATGAGCAGTTCTTC. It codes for CASSLLGIPYNEQFF.

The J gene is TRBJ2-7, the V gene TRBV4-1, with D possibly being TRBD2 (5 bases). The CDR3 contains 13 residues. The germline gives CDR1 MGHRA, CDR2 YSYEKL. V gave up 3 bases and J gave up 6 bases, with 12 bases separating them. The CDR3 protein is CASSHPRGSEQYF. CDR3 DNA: TGCGCCAGCAGCCACCCCCGAGGGTCCGAGCAGTACTTC.

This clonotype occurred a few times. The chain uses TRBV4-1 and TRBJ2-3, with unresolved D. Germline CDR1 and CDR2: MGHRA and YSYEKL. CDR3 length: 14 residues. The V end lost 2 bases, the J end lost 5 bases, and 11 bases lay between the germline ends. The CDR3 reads CASSQLGFKDTQYF. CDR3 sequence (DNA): TGCGCCAGCAGCCAATTGGGTTTCAAAGATACGCAGTATTTT.

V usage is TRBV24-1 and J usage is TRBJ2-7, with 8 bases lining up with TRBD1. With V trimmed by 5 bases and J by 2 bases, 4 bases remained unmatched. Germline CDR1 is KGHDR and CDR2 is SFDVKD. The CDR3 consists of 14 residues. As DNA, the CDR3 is TGTGCCACCAGTGCGCGACAGGGGACCTACGAGCAGTACTTC. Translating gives CATSARQGTYEQYF.

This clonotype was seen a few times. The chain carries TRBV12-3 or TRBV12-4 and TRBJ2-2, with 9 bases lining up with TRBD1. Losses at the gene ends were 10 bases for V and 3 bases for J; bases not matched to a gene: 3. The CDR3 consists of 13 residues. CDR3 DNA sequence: TGTGCCACCAGACAGGGGGACACCGGGGAGCTGTTTTTT. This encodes CATRQGDTGELFF.

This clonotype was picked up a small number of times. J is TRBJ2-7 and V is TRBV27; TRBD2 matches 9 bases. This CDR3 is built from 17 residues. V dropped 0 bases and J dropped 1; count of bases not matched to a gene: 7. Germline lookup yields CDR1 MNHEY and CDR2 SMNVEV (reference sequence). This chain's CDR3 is CASSLSPGLAPSYEQYF. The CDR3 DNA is TGTGCCAGCAGTTTATCGCCGGGACTAGCTCCATCCTACGAGCAGTACTTC.

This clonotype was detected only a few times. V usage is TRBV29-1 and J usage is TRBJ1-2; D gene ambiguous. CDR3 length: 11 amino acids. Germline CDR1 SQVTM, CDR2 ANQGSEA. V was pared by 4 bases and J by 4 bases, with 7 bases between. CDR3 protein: CSVVASYGYTF. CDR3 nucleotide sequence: TGCAGCGTTGTTGCGAGCTATGGCTACACCTTC. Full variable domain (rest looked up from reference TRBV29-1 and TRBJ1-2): SAVISQKPSRDICQRGTSLTIQCQVDSQVTMMFWYRQQPGQSLTLIATANQGSEATYESGFVIDKFPISRPNLTFSTLTVSNMSPEDSSIYLCSVVASYGYTFGSGTRLTVV.

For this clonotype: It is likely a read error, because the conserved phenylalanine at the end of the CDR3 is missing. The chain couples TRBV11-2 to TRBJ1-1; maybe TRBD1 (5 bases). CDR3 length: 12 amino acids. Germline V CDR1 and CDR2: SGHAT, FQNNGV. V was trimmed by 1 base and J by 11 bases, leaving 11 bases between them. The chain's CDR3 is CASSLGGVGAFL. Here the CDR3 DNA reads TGTGCCAGCAGCTTAGGGGGCGTGGGGGCTTTCCTT.

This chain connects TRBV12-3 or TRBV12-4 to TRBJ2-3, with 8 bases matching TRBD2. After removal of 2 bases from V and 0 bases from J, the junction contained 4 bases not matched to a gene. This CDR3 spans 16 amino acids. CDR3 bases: TGTGCCAGCAGTTTATTTAGCGGGGTGAGCACAGATACGCAGTATTTT. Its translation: CASSLFSGVSTDTQYF.

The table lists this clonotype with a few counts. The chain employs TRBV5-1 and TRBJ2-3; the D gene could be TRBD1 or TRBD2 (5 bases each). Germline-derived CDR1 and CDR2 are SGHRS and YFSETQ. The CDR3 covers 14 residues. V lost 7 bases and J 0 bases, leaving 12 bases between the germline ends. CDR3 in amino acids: CASCRGDSTDTQYF. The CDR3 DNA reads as TGCGCCAGCTGTCGTGGGGACAGCACAGATACGCAGTATTTT.

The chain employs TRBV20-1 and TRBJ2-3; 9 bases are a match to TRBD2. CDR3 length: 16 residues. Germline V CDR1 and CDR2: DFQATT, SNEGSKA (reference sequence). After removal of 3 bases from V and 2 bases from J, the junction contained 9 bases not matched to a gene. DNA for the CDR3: TGCAGTGCTAGTCCTCAACTAGCGGGCCACACAGATACGCAGTATTTT. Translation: CSASPQLAGHTDTQYF.

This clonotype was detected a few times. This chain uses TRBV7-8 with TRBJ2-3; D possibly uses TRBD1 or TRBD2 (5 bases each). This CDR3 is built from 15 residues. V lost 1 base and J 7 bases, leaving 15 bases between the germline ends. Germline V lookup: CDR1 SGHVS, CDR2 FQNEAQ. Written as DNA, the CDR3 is TGTGCCAGCAGCTTAGACTTAGTCGGGGCATATACGCAGTATTTT. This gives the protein CASSLDLVGAYTQYF.

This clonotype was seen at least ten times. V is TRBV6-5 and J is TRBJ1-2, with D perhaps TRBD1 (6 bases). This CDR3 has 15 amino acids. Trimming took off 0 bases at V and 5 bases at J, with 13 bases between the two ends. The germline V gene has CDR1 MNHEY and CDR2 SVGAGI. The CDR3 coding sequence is TGTGCCAGCAGTTACTCGATGACAGGAAAATATGGCTACACCTTC. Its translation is CASSYSMTGKYGYTF.

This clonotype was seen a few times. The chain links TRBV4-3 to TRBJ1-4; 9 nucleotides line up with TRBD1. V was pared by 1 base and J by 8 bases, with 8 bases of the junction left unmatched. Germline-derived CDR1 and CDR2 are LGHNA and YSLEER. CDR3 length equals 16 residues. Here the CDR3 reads CASSQASGQGGEKLFF. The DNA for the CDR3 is TGCGCCAGCAGCCAAGCCTCGGGACAGGGAGGAGAAAAACTGTTTTTT.

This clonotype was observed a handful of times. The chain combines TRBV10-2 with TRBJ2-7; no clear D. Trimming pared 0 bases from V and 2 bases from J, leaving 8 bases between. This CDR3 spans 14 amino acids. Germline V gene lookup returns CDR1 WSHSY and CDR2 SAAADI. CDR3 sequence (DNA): TGCGCCAGCAGTGAGTCTAACAGAGCCTACGAGCAGTACTTC. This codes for CASSESNRAYEQYF.

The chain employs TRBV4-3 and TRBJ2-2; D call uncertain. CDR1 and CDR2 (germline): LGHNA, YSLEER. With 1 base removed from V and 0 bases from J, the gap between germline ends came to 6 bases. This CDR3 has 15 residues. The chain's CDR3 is CASSQAGSNTGELFF. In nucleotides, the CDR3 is TGCGCCAGCAGCCAAGCTGGTTCGAACACCGGGGAGCTGTTTTTT.

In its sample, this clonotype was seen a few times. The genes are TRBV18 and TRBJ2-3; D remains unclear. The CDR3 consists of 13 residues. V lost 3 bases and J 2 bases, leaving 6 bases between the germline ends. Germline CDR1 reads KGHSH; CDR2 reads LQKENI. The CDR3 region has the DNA TGTGCCAGCTCACCTCCCAACACAGATACGCAGTATTTT. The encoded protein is CASSPPNTDTQYF.

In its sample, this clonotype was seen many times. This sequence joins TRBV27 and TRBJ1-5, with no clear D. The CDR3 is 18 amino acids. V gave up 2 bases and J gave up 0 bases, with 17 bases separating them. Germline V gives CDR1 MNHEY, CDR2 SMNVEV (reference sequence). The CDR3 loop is CASSLHPITLNSNQPQHF. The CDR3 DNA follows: TGTGCCAGCAGTTTACACCCCATCACCCTGAATAGCAATCAGCCCCAGCATTTT.

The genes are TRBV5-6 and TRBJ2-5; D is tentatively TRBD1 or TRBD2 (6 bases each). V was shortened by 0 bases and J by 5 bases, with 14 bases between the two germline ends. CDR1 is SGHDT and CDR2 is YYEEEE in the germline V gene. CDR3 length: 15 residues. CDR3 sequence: CASSLAGQGRETQYF. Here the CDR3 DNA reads TGTGCCAGCAGCTTGGCAGGTCAGGGGAGGGAGACCCAGTACTTC.

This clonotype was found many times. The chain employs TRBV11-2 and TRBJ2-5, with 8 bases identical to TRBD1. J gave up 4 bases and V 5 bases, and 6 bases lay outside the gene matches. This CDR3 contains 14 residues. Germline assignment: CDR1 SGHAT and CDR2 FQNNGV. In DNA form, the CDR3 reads TGTGCCAGCAGCACGGGACAGGCTAGAGAGACCCAGTACTTC. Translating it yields CASSTGQARETQYF.

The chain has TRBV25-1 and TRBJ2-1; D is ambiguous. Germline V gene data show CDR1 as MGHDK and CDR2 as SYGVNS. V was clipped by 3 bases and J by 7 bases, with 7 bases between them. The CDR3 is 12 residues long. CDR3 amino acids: CASSEAWNEQFF. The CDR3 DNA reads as TGTGCCAGCAGTGAGGCCTGGAATGAGCAGTTCTTC.

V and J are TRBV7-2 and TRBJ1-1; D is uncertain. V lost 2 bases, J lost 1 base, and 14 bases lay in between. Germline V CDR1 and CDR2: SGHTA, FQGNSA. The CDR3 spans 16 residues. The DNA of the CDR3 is TGTGCCAGCAGCTTATTCGGAGAAGGCCCGAACACTGAAGCTTTCTTT. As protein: CASSLFGEGPNTEAFF.